The clone carrying this TCR beta chain was recorded a few times. The antigen remains unidentified. The sample originates from a study of identical twins. Study-wide results and limits: Instead of following the same donors, the conclusions were based on cross-sectional statistical analysis. Reduced insertions were recorded for abundant cord blood beta clonotypes, with no such pattern in memory repertoires. Monozygotic twin pairs showed more out-of-frame TCR alpha sharing than models estimated.

Each CDR3 protein gets one entry after TCRdb re-called the 5' RACE reads with MiXCR. The sample has about 700,000 distinct CDR3 sequences, roughly 8% seen once; the top ten hold approximately 0.94%. Germline CDR1 is KGHSH and CDR2 is LQKENI. The CDR3 loop spans 14 amino acids. Trimming took off 4 bases at V and 0 bases at J, with 10 bases between the two ends. The same data also contributed to another study, on yellow fever vaccine responses in identical twins.

The source material was PBMCs. The clonotype was recovered from a young woman in good health. The chain couples TRBV18 to TRBJ2-7, with no clear D. CDR3 DNA sequence: TGTGCCAGCTCACTGGAACAGAGCTCCTACGAGCAGTACTTC. Translated: CASSLEQSSYEQYF. Full variable domain (rest looked up from reference TRBV18 and TRBJ2-7): NAGVMQNPRHLVRRRGQEARLRCSPMKGHSHVYWYRQLPEEGLKFMVYLQKENIIDESGMPKERFSAEFPKEGPSILRIQQVVRGDSAAYFCASSLEQSSYEQYFGPGTRLTVT.